The sequence of this T cell receptor (beta chain) was determined in a study of T cell repertoires in cytomegalovirus infection. Study summary: Epitope selection comprised recently identified HLA-C-restricted CMV epitopes and well-studied HLA-B-restricted CMV epitopes. Both CMV infection and a matching HLA type were indicated by public TCR beta signatures.

MiXCR, applied by TCRdb to the reads, yields one record per CDR3 protein. The data contain around 430,000 distinct CDR3 sequences, roughly 46% of them singletons. This clonotype was observed a handful of times. Its antigen is not known. Sequences were derived from cultured PBMCs, sampled from culture after CMV antigen stimulation. The sequence was collected from a human donor in good health (CMV status not recorded). Some clones in this sample may be carry-over from other donors' samples.

This CDR3 reads CASSPTGDREKLFF. DNA of the CDR3: TGTGCCAGCAGTCCGACAGGGGACCGGGAAAAACTGTTTTTT. J is TRBJ1-4 and V is TRBV7-9, with 8 bases lining up with TRBD1. Trimming at V came to 6 bases and at J to 8 bases, leaving 8 bases not matched to a gene. CDR1 and CDR2 from the germline V gene are SEHNR and FQNEAQ (reference sequence). The CDR3 consists of 14 residues. Full variable domain (remainder filled in from reference TRBV7-9 and TRBJ1-4): DTGVSQNPRHKITKRGQNVTFRCDPISEHNRLYWYRQTLGQGPEFLTYFQNEAQLEKSRLLSDRFSAERPKGSFSTLEIQRTEQGDSAMYLCASSPTGDREKLFFGSGTQLSVL.